This TCR beta chain was documented in a study of blood T cell repertoires in COVID-19 (dated by TCRdb to the early 2020s). Regarding the research as a whole: The collaborator samples originated in the United States, Italy and Spain and spanned the acute and convalescent phases of COVID-19. The material from the prospective study consisted of cDNA or gDNA derived from T cells, B-cell-depleted T cells, or PBMCs. The dataset comprised deeply sampled blood TCRbeta repertoires from subjects exposed to, actively infected with, or recovered from COVID-19. The repertoires were made available in a free public database intended to serve as a resource for research on the immune response to SARS-CoV-2. Samples were obtained from the ongoing ImmuneRACE study (first 160 participants) and from 1,200 or so subjects provided by 6 global collaborators. Nearly every sample came with metadata listing a de-identified subject ID, COVID-19 status, age in years and sex. Where available, HLA class I and class II types were taken from metadata supplied by the sample provider and were not determined by assay-based typing. Here is what the overall study found, with its caveats: Clinical and demographic metadata were provided uncurated, with the amount varying by source and participant.

As concerns this clone: There is no known antigen for this receptor. No qualities accompany the bases; no much larger clone lies one base away.

TCRbeta CDR3 regions were amplified from genomic DNA using the immunoSEQ Assay, a bias-controlled multiplex PCR. The authors' analysis ran thus. The number of nucleated cells in each sample was estimated from the amplification of reference gene primers within the assay. To quantify the absolute abundance of each unique TCRbeta CDR3 rearrangement, sequence reads were collapsed and filtered. For each sample, productive Simpson clonality was calculated as the square root of Simpson's diversity index over productive rearrangements. The source is immuneACCESS, and TCRdb retained only in-frame sequences with V and J called. Part of the clones is not carried over; for the studies checked, unresolved V genes explain less than half of this, and the remainder is unexplained. V, J and clone size are taken as reported in that table, and D and trimming were inferred from the DNA itself. The sample includes about 91,000 clones, with 85% to 90% observed a single time. The ten most abundant clones make up around 8.1% of the sample.

Each collaborating institution followed its own protocols to collect whole blood in K2EDTA tubes. Collaborator samples were shipped for TCRbeta analysis as frozen whole blood, isolated PBMCs, or DNA extracted from either sample type. Taken from cysteine to phenylalanine, the CDR3 has 14 residues. Just CDR3 DNA is preserved here, 42 bases in frame from base 1. CDR1 SNHLY and CDR2 FYNNEI are derived from the germline V gene. V and J lose 7 bases and 4 bases, and a span of 14 bases separates them. The sample was peripheral blood. The chain links TRBV2 with TRBJ2-1; the D gene assignment is ambiguous. The clonotype comes from an older woman with acute or convalescent COVID-19. The CDR3 region reads CASTKTTPYNEQFF. At the DNA level, the sequence is TGTGCCAGCACTAAGACAACCCCATACAATGAGCAGTTCTTC.